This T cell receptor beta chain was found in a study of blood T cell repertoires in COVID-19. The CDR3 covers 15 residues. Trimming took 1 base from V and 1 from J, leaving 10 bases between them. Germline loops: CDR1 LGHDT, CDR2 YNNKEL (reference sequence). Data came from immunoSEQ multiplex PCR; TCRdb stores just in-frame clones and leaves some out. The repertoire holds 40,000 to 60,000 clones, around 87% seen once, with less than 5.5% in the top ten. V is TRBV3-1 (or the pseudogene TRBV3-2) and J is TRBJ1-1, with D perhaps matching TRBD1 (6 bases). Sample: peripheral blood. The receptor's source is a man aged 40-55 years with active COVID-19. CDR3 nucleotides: TGTGCCAGCAGCCAAGGCGGACAGACGAACACTGAAGCTTTCTTT. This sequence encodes CASSQGGQTNTEAFF.